These 18 T cell receptor beta chains share one sample of origin, sequenced in a study of CD8 T cells in Susac syndrome. The RNA input was roughly 0.45 to 1 ug, and it was reverse transcribed with random hexamers. TCRdb independently ran MiXCR on the immunoSEQ multiplex PCR reads; one entry per CDR3 protein. This repertoire shows some 150,000 distinct CDR3 sequences, approximately 95% found once; its top ten account for 0.16%. Sequences were obtained from CD4+ T cells from PBMCs. All receptors derive from a human donor with Susac syndrome.

This chain joins TRBV5-8 and TRBJ1-5; D not certain. The CDR3 runs to 13 residues. CDR1 and CDR2 from the germline V gene are SGHTS and YDEGEE. V was shortened by 3 bases and J by 2 bases, with 6 bases between the two germline ends. The DNA of the CDR3 is TGTGCCAGCAGCTCGCGGGGCAATCAGCCCCAGCATTTT. This gives the protein CASSSRGNQPQHF.

This chain joins TRBV20-1 and TRBJ1-6, with a possible D match to TRBD1 (5 bases). Deletions cut 0 bases from V and 7 bases from J, with 10 bases between. This CDR3 region has 14 residues. CDR1 is DFQATT, CDR2 SNEGSKA, per germline (reference sequence). The CDR3: CSARDPRDNSPLHF. CDR3 coding DNA: TGCAGTGCTAGAGATCCCAGGGACAATTCACCCCTCCACTTT.

This chain joins TRBV6-4 and TRBJ2-3; D gene ambiguous. Trimming left V 2 bases short and J 1 base short, with 10 bases between. The CDR3 contains 15 residues. The germline gives CDR1 MRHNA, CDR2 SNTAGT. In nucleotides, the CDR3 is TGTGCCAGCAGTGACGAGGTGACGGGCACAGATACGCAGTATTTT. Its protein is CASSDEVTGTDTQYF.

The genes are TRBV18 and TRBJ1-2; TRBD1 matches at 8 bases. The J segment lost 1 base and the V segment lost 4 bases, leaving 5 bases of the junction unmatched. This CDR3 is 15 amino acids long. In germline, CDR1 is KGHSH, CDR2 LQKENI. The CDR3 nucleotides are TGTGCCAGCTCACGGGGGACAGGATTTAACTATGGCTACACCTTC. Amino acids: CASSRGTGFNYGYTF. Full variable domain (outside the CDR3, taken from reference TRBV18 and TRBJ1-2): NAGVMQNPRHLVRRRGQEARLRCSPMKGHSHVYWYRQLPEEGLKFMVYLQKENIIDESGMPKERFSAEFPKEGPSILRIQQVVRGDSAAYFCASSRGTGFNYGYTFGSGTRLTVV.

The J gene is TRBJ2-3, the V gene TRBV5-8; D gene unclear. Germline lookup yields CDR1 SGHTS and CDR2 YDEGEE. The germline V and J ends were trimmed by 2 bases and 2 bases, with 6 bases remaining between them. This CDR3 spans 13 amino acids. The CDR3 is CASSFAATDTQYF. In DNA, the CDR3 is TGTGCCAGCAGCTTCGCGGCCACAGATACGCAGTATTTT. Full variable domain (outside the CDR3, taken from reference TRBV5-8 and TRBJ2-3): EAGVTQSPTHLIKTRGQQATLRCSPISGHTSVYWYQQALGLGLQFLLWYDEGEERNRGNFPPRFSGRQFPNYSSELNVNALELEDSALYLCASSFAATDTQYFGPGTRLTVL.

The chain combines TRBV19 with TRBJ2-3, with unresolved D. Germline values: CDR1 LNHDA, CDR2 SQIVND (reference sequence). The CDR3 sequence is 11 residues long. V dropped 3 bases and J dropped 7 bases, with 5 bases sitting between them. This chain's CDR3 is CASSIPNTQYF. The CDR3 nucleotides are TGTGCCAGTAGTATCCCCAATACGCAGTATTTT.

This chain uses TRBV14 with TRBJ1-4; the D is unclear. Germline V CDR1 and CDR2: SGHDN, FVKESK. This CDR3 contains 15 residues. Trimming left V 5 bases short and J 0 bases short, with 10 bases between. The CDR3: CASSARQTTNEKLFF. CDR3 DNA: TGTGCCAGCAGCGCCCGACAAACAACTAATGAAAAACTGTTTTTT. The variable domain in full, completed from reference TRBV14 and TRBJ1-4, reads EAGVTQFPSHSVIEKGQTVTLRCDPISGHDNLYWYRRVMGKEIKFLLHFVKESKQDESGMPNNRFLAERTGGTYSTLKVQPAELEDSGVYFCASSARQTTNEKLFFGSGTQLSVL.

The chain combines TRBV9 with TRBJ2-1; D is undetermined. Trimming cost V 4 bases and J 6 bases, with 5 bases left between them. CDR1 and CDR2 from the germline V gene are SGDLS and YYNGEE. The CDR3 is made up of 11 amino acids. The CDR3 region has the DNA TGTGCCAGCAGCCTGCTCAATGAGCAGTTCTTC. Translated: CASSLLNEQFF.

The V gene is TRBV20-1, the J gene TRBJ2-3; D might be TRBD2 (5 bases). The V end was cut by 1 base, the J end by 2 bases, with 10 bases between. The CDR3 has 14 amino acids. Germline V gene sequence: CDR1 DFQATT, CDR2 SNEGSKA (reference sequence). CDR3 region: CSARGPGNTDTQYF. For the CDR3, the DNA is TGCAGTGCTAGAGGCCCCGGGAACACAGATACGCAGTATTTT.

This clonotype showed up just once. This chain joins TRBV4-2 and TRBJ2-3; possibly TRBD1 for D (7 bases). This CDR3 has 14 amino acids. V shed 4 bases and J shed 3 bases, with 11 bases lying between them. From germline, CDR1 is LGHNA and CDR2 YNFKEQ. This chain's CDR3 is CASSPRGRTDTQYF. The CDR3, as DNA: TGTGCCAGCAGCCCCAGGGGGAGGACAGATACGCAGTATTTT.

The chain uses TRBV3-1 and TRBJ2-7; TRBD2 aligns across 7 bases. Unmatched junction bases numbered 12, after V lost 4 bases and J lost 6 bases. Germline-derived CDR1 and CDR2 are LGHDT and YNNKEL (reference sequence). This CDR3 contains 15 residues. The CDR3 spells CASSRGSQGGGEQYF. CDR3 nucleotide sequence: TGTGCCAGCAGCCGAGGGTCTCAGGGCGGGGGCGAGCAGTACTTC.

As to this clonotype: In this CDR3 the conserved last residue, phenylalanine or tryptophan, is missing, so a read error is likely. The chain has TRBV19 and TRBJ2-1, with 12 nucleotides matching TRBD2. The CDR3 consists of 14 residues. Germline V gene data show CDR1 as LNHDA and CDR2 as SQIVND (reference sequence). Losses at the gene ends were 10 bases for V and 9 bases for J; bases not matched to a gene: 10. CDR3 DNA: TGTGCCACCCGGACTAGCGGGGTTAGAGTTGAGCAGTTCGTC. Protein product: CATRTSGVRVEQFV.

The chain recombines TRBV6-5 with TRBJ1-2, with D tentatively TRBD1 (5 bases). Germline CDR1 MNHEY, CDR2 SVGAGI. V gave up 7 bases and J gave up 8 bases, with 11 bases separating them. CDR3 size: 11 residues. The CDR3 here is CASIGEHGYTF. As DNA, the CDR3 is TGTGCCAGCATAGGGGAACACGGCTACACCTTC.

The gene calls are TRBV12-3 or TRBV12-4 and TRBJ1-2; the match to TRBD1 covers 7 bases. With 7 bases clipped from V and 4 bases from J, the junction kept 6 bases outside the gene matches. CDR3 length equals 13 residues. The CDR3 loop reads CASTMGQPYGYTF. The CDR3 DNA reads as TGTGCCAGCACCATGGGACAGCCCTATGGCTACACCTTC.

This chain uses TRBV15 with TRBJ1-2; D might be TRBD1 (5 bases). V was cut by 0 bases and J by 8 bases, with 16 bases left in between. This CDR3 has 15 amino acids. The germline V gene has CDR1 LNHNV and CDR2 YYDKDF (reference sequence). CDR3 sequence (DNA): TGTGCCACCAGCAGAGATCTTGGGGCAGCTTACGGCTACACCTTC. It encodes CATSRDLGAAYGYTF.

This chain connects TRBV9 to TRBJ1-4; TRBD1 matches at 8 bases. The CDR3 runs to 15 residues. CDR1 and CDR2 (germline): SGDLS, YYNGEE. V shed 7 bases, J shed 0 bases, and the junction held 5 bases outside the gene matches. The CDR3 coding sequence is TGTGCCAGCGGGACAGGATCTACAACTAATGAAAAACTGTTTTTT. It specifies CASGTGSTTNEKLFF.

J is TRBJ2-5 and V is TRBV5-4; D perhaps matches TRBD1 (5 bases). This CDR3 comprises 14 residues. Germline-derived CDR1 and CDR2 are SGHNT and YYREEE (reference sequence). The V and J ends lost 2 bases and 3 bases respectively, with 11 bases between them. The CDR3 loop is CASSFLDKEETQYF. In DNA, the CDR3 is TGTGCCAGCAGCTTCTTGGACAAAGAAGAGACCCAGTACTTC.

CDR3 sequence (DNA): TGCAGTGCCCACATCTGGCAGGGGAGCTATGGCTACACCTTC. Translating it yields CSAHIWQGSYGYTF. The V gene is TRBV20-1, the J gene TRBJ1-2; perhaps TRBD1 as D (6 bases). This CDR3 is built from 14 residues. Germline CDR1 DFQATT, CDR2 SNEGSKA (reference sequence). V was trimmed by 6 bases and J by 4 bases, leaving 18 bases between them.